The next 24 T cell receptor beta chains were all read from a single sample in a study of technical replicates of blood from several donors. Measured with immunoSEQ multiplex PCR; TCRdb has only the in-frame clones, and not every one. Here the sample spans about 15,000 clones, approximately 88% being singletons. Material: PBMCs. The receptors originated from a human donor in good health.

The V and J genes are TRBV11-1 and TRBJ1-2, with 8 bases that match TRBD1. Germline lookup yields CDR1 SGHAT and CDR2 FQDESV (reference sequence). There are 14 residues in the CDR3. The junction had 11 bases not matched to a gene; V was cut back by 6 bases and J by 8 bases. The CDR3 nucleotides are TGTGCCAGCAGTCAGAACGCGGGACAGGACGGCTACACCTTC. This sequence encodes CASSQNAGQDGYTF.

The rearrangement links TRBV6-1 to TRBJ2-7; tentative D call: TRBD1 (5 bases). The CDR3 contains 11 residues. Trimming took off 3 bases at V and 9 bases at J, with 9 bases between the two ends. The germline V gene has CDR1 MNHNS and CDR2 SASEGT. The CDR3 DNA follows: TGTGCCAGCAGTGATTCAGGGTGGCAGTACTTC. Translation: CASSDSGWQYF.

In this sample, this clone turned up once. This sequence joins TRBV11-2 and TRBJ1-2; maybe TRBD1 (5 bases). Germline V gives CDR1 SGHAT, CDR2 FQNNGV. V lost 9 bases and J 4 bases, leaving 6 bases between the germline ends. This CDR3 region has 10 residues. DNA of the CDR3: TGTGCCAGTCAGGGCTATGGCTACACCTTC. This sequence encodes CASQGYGYTF.

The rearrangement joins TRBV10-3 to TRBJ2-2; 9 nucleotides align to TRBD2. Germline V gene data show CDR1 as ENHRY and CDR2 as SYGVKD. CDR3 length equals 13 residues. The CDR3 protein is CASQREVTGELFF. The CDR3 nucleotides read TGTGCGTCGCAGCGGGAGGTTACCGGGGAGCTGTTTTTT.

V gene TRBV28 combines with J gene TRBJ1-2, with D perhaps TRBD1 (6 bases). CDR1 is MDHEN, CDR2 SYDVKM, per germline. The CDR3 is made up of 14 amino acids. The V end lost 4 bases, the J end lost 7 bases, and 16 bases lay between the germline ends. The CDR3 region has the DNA TGTGCCAGCAGTTCTTATACCGGGACACGTGGCTACACCTTC. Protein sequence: CASSSYTGTRGYTF.

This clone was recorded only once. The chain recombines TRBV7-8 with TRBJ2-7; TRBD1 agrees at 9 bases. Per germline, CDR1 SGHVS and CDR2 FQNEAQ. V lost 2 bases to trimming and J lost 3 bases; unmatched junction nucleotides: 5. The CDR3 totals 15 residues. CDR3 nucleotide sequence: TGTGCCAGCAGCTTACAACCGGGACAGGGCTACGAGCAGTACTTC. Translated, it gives CASSLQPGQGYEQYF.

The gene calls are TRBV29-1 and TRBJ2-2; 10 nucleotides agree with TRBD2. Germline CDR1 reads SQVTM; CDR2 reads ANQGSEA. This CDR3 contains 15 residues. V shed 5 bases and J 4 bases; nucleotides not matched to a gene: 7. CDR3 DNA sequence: TGCAGCGTTTCACTAGCGGGACCTGTCACCGGGGAGCTGTTTTTT. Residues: CSVSLAGPVTGELFF.

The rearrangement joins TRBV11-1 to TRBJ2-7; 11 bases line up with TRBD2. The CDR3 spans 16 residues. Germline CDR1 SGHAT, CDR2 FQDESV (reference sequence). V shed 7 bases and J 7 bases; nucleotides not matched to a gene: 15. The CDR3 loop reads CASKLAGTSGGGEQYF. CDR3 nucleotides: TGTGCCAGCAAATTAGCGGGGACTAGCGGTGGAGGTGAGCAGTACTTC. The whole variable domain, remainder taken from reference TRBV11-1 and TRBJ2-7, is EAEVAQSPRYKITEKSQAVAFWCDPISGHATLYWYRQILGQGPELLVQFQDESVVDDSQLPKDRFSAERLKGVDSTLKIQPAELGDSAMYLCASKLAGTSGGGEQYFGPGTRLTVT.

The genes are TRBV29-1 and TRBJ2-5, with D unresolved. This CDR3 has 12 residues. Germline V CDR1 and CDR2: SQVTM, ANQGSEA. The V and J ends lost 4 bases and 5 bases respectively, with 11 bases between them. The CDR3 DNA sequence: TGCAGCGTTGTCGCCCTCGCGGAGACCCAGTACTTC. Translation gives CSVVALAETQYF.

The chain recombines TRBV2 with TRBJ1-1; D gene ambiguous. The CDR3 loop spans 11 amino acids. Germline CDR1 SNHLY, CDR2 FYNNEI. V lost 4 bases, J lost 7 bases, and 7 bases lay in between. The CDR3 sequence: CASSVLGEAFF. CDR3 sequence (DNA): TGTGCCAGCAGTGTACTCGGTGAAGCTTTCTTT.

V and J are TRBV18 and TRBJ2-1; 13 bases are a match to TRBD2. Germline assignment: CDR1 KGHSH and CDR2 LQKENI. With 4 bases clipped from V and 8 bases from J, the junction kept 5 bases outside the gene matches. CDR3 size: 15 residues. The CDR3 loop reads CASSLGLAGDDEQFF. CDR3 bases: TGTGCCAGCTCACTCGGACTAGCGGGAGACGATGAGCAGTTCTTC.

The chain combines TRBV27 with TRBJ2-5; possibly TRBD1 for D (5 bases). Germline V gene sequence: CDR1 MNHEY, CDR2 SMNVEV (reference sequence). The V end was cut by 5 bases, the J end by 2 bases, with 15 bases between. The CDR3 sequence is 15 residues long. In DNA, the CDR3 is TGTGCCAGCAGTAAGGGAAGGGGTGGGCAAGAGACCCAGTACTTC. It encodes CASSKGRGGQETQYF.

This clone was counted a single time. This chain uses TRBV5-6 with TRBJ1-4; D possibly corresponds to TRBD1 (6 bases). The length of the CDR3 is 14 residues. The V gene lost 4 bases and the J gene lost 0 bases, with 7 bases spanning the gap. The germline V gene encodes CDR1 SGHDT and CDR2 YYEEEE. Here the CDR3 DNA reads TGTGCCAGCAGCCCAGGGGCAACTAATGAAAAACTGTTTTTT. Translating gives CASSPGATNEKLFF.

CDR3 nucleotide sequence: TGCGCCAGCAGACCAGGGCAAGAGACCCAGTACTTC. It is translated as CASRPGQETQYF. The V and J genes are TRBV5-1 and TRBJ2-5; weak D call: TRBD1 (5 bases). CDR3 length: 12 amino acids. Per the germline V gene, CDR1 is SGHRS and CDR2 is YFSETQ. V lost 5 bases, J lost 2 bases, and 7 bases lay in between.

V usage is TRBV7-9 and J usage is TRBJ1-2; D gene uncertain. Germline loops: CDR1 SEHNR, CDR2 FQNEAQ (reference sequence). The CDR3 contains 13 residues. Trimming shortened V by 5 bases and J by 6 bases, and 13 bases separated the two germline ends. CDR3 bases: TGTGCCAGCAGCCCAATGGAGGGAAATGGCTACACCTTC. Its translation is CASSPMEGNGYTF.

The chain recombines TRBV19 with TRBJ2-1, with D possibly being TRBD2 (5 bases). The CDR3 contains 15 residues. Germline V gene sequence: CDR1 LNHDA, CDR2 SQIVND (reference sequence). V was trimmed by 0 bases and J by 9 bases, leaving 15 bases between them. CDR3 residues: CASSIEAGASVEQFF. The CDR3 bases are TGTGCCAGTAGTATAGAGGCGGGCGCTTCGGTTGAGCAGTTCTTC. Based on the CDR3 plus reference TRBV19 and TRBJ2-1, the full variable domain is DGGITQSPKYLFRKEGQNVTLSCEQNLNHDAMYWYRQDPGQGLRLIYYSQIVNDFQKGDIAEGYSVSREKKESFPLTVTSAQKNPTAFYLCASSIEAGASVEQFFGPGTRLTVL.

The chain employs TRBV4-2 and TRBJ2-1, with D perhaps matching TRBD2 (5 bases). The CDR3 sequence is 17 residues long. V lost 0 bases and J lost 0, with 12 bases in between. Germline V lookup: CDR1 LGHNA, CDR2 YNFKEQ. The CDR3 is CASSQESGSSSYNEQFF. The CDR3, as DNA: TGTGCCAGCAGCCAAGAGTCGGGATCAAGCTCCTACAATGAGCAGTTCTTC.

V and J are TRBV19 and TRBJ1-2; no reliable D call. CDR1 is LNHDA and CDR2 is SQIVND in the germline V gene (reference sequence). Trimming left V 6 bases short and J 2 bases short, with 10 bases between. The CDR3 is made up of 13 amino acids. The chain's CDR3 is CASRADTNYGYTF. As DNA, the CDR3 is TGTGCCAGTAGAGCCGACACGAACTATGGCTACACCTTC.

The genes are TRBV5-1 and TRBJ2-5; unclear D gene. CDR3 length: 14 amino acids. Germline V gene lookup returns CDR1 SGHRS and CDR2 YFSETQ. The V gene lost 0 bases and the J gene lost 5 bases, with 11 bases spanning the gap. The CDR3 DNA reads TGCGCCAGCAGCTTGGCCGCGAACGGTGAGACCCAGTACTTC. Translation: CASSLAANGETQYF.

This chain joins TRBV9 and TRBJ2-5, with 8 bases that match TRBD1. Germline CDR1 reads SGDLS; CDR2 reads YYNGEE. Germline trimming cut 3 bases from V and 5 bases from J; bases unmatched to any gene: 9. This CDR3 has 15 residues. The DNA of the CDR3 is TGTGCCAGCAGCGGCTCTGGGCAGGGGGCTGAGACCCAGTACTTC. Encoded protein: CASSGSGQGAETQYF.

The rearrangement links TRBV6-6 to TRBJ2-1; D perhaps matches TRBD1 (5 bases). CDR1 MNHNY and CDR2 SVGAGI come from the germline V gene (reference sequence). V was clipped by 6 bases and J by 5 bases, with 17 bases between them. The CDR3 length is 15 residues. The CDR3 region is CASSPTWARDNEQFF. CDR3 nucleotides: TGTGCCAGCAGCCCTACCTGGGCCAGGGACAATGAGCAGTTCTTC.

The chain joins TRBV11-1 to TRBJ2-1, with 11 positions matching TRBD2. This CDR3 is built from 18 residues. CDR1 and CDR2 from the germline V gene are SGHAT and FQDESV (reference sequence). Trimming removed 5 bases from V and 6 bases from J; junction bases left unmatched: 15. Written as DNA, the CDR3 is TGTGCCAGCAGCCTCCACCCGACTAGCGGGGTGAGGAGCAATGAGCAGTTCTTC. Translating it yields CASSLHPTSGVRSNEQFF.

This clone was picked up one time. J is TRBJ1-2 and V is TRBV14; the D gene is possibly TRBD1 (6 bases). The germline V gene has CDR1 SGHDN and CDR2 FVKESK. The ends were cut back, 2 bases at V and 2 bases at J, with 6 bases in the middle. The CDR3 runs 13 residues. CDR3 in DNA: TGTGCCAGCAGCCAACAGGGGAACTATGGCTACACCTTC. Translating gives CASSQQGNYGYTF.

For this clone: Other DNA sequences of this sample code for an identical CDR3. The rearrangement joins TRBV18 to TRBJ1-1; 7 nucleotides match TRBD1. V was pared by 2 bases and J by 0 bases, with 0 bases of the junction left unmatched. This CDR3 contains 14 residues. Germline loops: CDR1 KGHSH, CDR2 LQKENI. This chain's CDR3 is CASSPTGVNTEAFF. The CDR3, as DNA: TGTGCCAGCTCACCAACAGGGGTGAACACTGAAGCTTTCTTT.